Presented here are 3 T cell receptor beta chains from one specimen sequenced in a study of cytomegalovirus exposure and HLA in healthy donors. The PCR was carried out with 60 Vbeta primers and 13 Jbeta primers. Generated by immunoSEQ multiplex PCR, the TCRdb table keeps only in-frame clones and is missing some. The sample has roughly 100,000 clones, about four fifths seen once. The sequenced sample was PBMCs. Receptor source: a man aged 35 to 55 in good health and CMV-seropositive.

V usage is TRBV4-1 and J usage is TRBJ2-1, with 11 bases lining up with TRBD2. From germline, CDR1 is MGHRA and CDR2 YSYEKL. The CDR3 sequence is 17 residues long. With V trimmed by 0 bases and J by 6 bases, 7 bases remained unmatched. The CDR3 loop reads CASSQEYGLAGPNEQFF. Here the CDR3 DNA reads TGCGCCAGCAGCCAAGAGTATGGACTAGCGGGCCCCAATGAGCAGTTCTTC.

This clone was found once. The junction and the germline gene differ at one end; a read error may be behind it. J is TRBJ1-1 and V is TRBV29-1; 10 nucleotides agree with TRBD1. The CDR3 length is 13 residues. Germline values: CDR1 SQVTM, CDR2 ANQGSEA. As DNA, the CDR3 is TGCAGCGCAAGACAGGGGGCGAACCCTGAAGCTTTCTTT. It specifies CSARQGANPEAFF.

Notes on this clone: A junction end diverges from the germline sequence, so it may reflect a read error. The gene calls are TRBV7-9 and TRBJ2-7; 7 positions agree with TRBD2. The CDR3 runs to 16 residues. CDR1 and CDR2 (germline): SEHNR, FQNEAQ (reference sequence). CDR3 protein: CSSSPYSSGTSYEQYF. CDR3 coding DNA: TGTTCCAGCAGCCCATATTCTAGCGGTACTTCCTACGAGCAGTACTTC.